A selection of T cell receptor beta chains follows, all from one sample in a study of T cell responses to AZD1222 COVID-19 vaccine. The table came from immunoSEQ multiplex PCR; TCRdb's copy has only in-frame clones and leaves some out. The data contain 100,000 to 120,000 clones, about 90% of them singletons. The sample in question was peripheral blood, obtained on day 0 of AZD1222 vaccination. Receptors originate from an adult in good health. CDR3s include the opening cysteine and the closing phenylalanine or tryptophan. D genes are given only for firm matches. The size entry is marked missing in some rows and otherwise reads once, few, many or a size class.

abundance,d_gene,j_gene,v_gene,CDR3nt,CDR3aa
-,TRBD1,TRBJ2-1,TRBV19,TGTGCCAGTGGGACAGGCAACCCCCTGAGCTACAATGAGCAGTTCTTC,CASGTGNPLSYNEQFF
-,TRBD1,TRBJ1-1,TRBV5-5,TGTGCCAGCAGCCGTGGACAGGGGTTGACTGAAGCTTTCTTT,CASSRGQGLTEAFF
-,TRBD1,TRBJ1-3,TRBV6-5,TGTGCCAGCAGTTACTCCGGGACAGGCTCTGGAAACACCATATATTTT,CASSYSGTGSGNTIYF
once,TRBD2,TRBJ2-5,TRBV7-9,TGTGCCAGCAGTCCGACTAGCGGGGTCCCACCAGGGACCCAGTACTTC,CASSPTSGVPPGTQYF
-,-,TRBJ1-2,TRBV29-1,TGCAGCGTTGAACTGGGAGTTCATGGCTACACCTTC,CSVELGVHGYTF
once,TRBD1,TRBJ1-5,TRBV10-3,TGTGCCATCAGTGATACAGGGGGAGGCAATCAGCCCCAGCATTTT,CAISDTGGGNQPQHF
-,-,TRBJ2-2,TRBV25-1,TGTGCCAGCAGTGAACTTGGGACCGGGGAGCTGTTTTTT,CASSELGTGELFF
-,-,TRBJ1-1,TRBV5-1,TGCGCCAGCAGCTTGGAGGAGGGCTTCACTGAAGCTTTCTTT,CASSLEEGFTEAFF
-,-,TRBJ2-7,TRBV10-2,TGCGCCAGCAGTCGGGACACCTCCTACGAGCAGTACTTC,CASSRDTSYEQYF
-,-,TRBJ2-3,TRBV2,TGTGCCAGCAGTAGGGAAAGGGGCACAGATACGCAGTATTTT,CASSRERGTDTQYF